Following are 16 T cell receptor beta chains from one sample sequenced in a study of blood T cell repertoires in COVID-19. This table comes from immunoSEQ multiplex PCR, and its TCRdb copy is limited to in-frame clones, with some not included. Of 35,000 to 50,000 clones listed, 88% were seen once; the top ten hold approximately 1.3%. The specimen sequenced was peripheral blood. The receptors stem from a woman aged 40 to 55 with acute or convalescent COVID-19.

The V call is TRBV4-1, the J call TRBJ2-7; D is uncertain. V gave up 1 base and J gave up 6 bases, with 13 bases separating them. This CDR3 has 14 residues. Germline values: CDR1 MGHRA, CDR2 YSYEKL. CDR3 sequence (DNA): TGCGCCAGCAGCCAAGCGCCAGACGGGTTCGAGCAGTACTTC. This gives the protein CASSQAPDGFEQYF.

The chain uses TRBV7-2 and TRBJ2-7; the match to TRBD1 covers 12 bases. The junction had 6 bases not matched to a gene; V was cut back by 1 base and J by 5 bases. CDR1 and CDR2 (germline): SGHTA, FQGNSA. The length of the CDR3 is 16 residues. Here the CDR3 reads CASSLGGQGARNEQYF. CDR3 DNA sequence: TGTGCCAGCAGCTTAGGGGGACAGGGGGCGAGGAACGAGCAGTACTTC.

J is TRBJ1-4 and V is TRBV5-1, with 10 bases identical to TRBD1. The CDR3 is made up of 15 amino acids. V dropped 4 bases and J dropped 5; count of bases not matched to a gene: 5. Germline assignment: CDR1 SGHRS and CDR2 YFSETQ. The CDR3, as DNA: TGCGCCAGCAGCCAAGGGGGACAGGGGAATGAAAAACTGTTTTTT. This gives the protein CASSQGGQGNEKLFF.

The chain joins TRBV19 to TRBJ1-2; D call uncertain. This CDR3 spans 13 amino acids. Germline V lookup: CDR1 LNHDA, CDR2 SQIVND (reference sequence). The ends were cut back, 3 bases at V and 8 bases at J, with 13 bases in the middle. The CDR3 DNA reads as TGTGCCAGTAGTATCGATCGTAGTCCCGGCTACACCTTC. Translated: CASSIDRSPGYTF.

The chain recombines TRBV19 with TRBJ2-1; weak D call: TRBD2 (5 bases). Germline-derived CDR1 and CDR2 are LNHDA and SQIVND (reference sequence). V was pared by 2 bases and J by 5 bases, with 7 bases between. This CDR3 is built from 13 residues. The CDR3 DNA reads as TGTGCCAGTAGTATAATCGGGGACAATGAGCAGTTCTTC. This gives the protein CASSIIGDNEQFF.

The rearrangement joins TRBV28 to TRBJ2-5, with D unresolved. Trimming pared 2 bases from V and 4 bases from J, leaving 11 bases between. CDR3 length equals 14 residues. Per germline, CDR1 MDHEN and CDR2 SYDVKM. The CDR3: CASSLEAMGETQYF. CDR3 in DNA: TGTGCCAGCAGTTTAGAGGCCATGGGAGAGACCCAGTACTTC.

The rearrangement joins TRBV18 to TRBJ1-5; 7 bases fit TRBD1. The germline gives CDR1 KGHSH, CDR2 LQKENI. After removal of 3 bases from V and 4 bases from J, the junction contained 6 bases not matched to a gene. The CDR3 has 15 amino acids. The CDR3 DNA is TGTGCCAGCTCACCCGGGGACAGACCTAATCAGCCCCAGCATTTT. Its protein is CASSPGDRPNQPQHF. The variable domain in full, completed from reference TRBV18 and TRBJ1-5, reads NAGVMQNPRHLVRRRGQEARLRCSPMKGHSHVYWYRQLPEEGLKFMVYLQKENIIDESGMPKERFSAEFPKEGPSILRIQQVVRGDSAAYFCASSPGDRPNQPQHFGDGTRLSIL.

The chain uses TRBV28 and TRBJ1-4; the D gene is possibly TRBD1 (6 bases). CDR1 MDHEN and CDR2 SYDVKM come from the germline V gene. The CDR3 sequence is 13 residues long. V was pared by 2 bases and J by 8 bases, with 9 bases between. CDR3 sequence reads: CASSLQGYEKLFF. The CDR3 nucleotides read TGTGCCAGCAGTTTACAGGGGTACGAAAAACTGTTTTTT.

CDR3 in DNA: TGTGCCAGCAGCCCCCAGACGATCAGGGGCACTGAAGCTTTCTTT. This sequence encodes CASSPQTIRGTEAFF. The V and J genes are TRBV9 and TRBJ1-1; D might be TRBD1 (6 bases). Trimming removed 4 bases from V and 4 bases from J, with 17 bases in between. This CDR3 spans 15 amino acids. Germline lookup yields CDR1 SGDLS and CDR2 YYNGEE.

The CDR3 protein is CASSMGQPGEQYF. As DNA, the CDR3 is TGTGCCAGTAGTATGGGCCAGCCCGGCGAGCAGTACTTC. This rearrangement joins TRBV19 to TRBJ2-7; D remains ambiguous. The CDR3 contains 13 residues. In germline, CDR1 is LNHDA, CDR2 SQIVND (reference sequence). Trimming shortened V by 3 bases and J by 6 bases, and 12 bases separated the two germline ends. Together with reference TRBV19 and TRBJ2-7, the CDR3 gives the full variable domain: DGGITQSPKYLFRKEGQNVTLSCEQNLNHDAMYWYRQDPGQGLRLIYYSQIVNDFQKGDIAEGYSVSREKKESFPLTVTSAQKNPTAFYLCASSMGQPGEQYFGPGTRLTVT.

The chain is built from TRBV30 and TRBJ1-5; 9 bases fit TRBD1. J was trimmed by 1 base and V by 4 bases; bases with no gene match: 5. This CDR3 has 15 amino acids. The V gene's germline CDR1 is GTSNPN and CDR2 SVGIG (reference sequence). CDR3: CAWKHRGHSNQPQHF. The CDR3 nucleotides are TGTGCCTGGAAGCACAGGGGGCACAGCAATCAGCCCCAGCATTTT.

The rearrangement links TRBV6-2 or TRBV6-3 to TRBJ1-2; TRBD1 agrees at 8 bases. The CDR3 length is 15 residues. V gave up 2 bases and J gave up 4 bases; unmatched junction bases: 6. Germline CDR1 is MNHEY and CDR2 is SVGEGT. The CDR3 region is CASSYTTGASYGYTF. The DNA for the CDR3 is TGTGCCAGCAGTTACACGACAGGGGCCAGCTATGGCTACACCTTC.

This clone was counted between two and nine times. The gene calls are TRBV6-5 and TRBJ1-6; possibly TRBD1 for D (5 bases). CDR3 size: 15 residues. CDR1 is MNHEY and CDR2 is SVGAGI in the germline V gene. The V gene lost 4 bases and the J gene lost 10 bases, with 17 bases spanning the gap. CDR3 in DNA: TGTGCCAGCAGTTCCGTCGGGGGAGGAGAATCACCCCTCCACTTT. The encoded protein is CASSSVGGGESPLHF.

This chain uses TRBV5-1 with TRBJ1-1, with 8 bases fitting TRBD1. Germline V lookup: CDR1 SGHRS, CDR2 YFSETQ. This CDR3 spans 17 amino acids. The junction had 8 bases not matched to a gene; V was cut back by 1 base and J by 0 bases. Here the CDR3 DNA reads TGCGCCAGCAGCTTGACAGGGGGTCCCGCCATGAACACTGAAGCTTTCTTT. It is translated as CASSLTGGPAMNTEAFF.

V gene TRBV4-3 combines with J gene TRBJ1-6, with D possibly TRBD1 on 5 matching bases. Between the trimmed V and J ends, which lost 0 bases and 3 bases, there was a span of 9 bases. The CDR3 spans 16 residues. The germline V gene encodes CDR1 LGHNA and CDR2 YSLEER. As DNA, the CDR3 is TGCGCCAGCAGCCAAGATCCAGGGCTCTATAATTCACCCCTCCACTTT. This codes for CASSQDPGLYNSPLHF.

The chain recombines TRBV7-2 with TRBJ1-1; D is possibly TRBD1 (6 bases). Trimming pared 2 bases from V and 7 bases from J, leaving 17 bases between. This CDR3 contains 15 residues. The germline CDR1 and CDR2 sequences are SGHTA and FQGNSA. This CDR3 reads CASSLRTGKLVEAFF. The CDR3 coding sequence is TGTGCCAGCAGCTTACGTACAGGGAAGTTGGTTGAAGCTTTCTTT.